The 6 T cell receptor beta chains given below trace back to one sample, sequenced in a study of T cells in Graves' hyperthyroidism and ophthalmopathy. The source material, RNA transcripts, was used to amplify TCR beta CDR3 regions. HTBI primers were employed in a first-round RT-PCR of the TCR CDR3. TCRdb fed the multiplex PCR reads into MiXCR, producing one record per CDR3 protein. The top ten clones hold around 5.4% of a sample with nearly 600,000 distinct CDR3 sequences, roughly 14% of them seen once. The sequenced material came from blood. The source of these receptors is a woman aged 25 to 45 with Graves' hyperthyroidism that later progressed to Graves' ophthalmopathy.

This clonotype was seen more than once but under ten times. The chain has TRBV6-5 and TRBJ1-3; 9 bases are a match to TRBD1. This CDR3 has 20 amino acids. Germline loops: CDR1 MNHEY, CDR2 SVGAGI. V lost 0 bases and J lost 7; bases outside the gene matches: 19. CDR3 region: CASSYSFRRPGQGAWNTIYF. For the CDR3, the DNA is TGTGCCAGCAGTTACTCGTTTCGCCGCCCGGGACAGGGTGCTTGGAACACCATATATTTT.

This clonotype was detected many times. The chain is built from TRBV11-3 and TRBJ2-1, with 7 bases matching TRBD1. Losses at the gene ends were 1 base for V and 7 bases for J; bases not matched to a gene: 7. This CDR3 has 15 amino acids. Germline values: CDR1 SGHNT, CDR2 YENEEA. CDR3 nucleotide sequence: TGTGCCAGCAGCTTAGGAGGGACAGAGACTAATGAGCAGTTCTTC. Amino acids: CASSLGGTETNEQFF.

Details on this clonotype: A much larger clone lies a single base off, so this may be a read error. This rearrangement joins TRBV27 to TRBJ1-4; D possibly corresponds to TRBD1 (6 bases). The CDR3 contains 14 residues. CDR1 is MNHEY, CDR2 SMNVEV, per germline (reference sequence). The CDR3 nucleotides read TGTGCCAGCAGTGAGGGGGGGAGTTATGAAGAACTGTTTTTT. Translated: CASSEGGSYEELFF.

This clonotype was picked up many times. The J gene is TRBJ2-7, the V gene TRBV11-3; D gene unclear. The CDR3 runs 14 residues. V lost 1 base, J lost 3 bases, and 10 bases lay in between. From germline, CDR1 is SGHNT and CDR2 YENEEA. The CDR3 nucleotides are TGTGCCAGCAGCTTAGGCCTACGTGACTACGAGCAGTACTTC. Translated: CASSLGLRDYEQYF.

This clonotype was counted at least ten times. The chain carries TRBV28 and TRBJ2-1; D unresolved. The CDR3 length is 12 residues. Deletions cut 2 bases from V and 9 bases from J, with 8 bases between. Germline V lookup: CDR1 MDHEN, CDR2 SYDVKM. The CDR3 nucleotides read TGTGCCAGCAGTTTAGTGCGGCTTGAGCAGTTCTTC. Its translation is CASSLVRLEQFF.

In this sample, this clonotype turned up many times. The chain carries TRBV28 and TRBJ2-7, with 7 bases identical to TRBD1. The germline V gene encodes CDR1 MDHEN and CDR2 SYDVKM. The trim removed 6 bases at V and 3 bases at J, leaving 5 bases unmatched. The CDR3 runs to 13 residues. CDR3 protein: CASRGTVFYEQYF. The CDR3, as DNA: TGTGCCAGCAGGGGGACAGTCTTCTACGAGCAGTACTTC.